The 26 T cell receptor beta chains reported below all come from one sample, sequenced in a study of siplizumab effects on memory and regulatory T cells. Sequencing was performed with immunoSEQ multiplex PCR; in TCRdb, only in-frame clones are kept and a portion is missing. The sample has some 53,000 clones, 95% to 97% seen once. Sequencing was performed on naive CD4+ T cells sorted from blood. These receptors were obtained from a human donor in good health.

The chain carries TRBV11-2 and TRBJ2-5; D is uncertain. This CDR3 has 15 residues. V was shortened by 0 bases and J by 4 bases, with 12 bases between the two germline ends. Germline lookup yields CDR1 SGHAT and CDR2 FQNNGV. CDR3 nucleotides: TGTGCCAGCAGCTTAGAAGCTTTGGGTCGAGAGACCCAGTACTTC. This sequence encodes CASSLEALGRETQYF.

The chain recombines TRBV7-3 with TRBJ1-1; D is possibly TRBD1 (5 bases). V was clipped by 6 bases and J by 7 bases, with 9 bases between them. CDR1 and CDR2 (germline): SGHTA, FQGTGA. This CDR3 is 11 amino acids long. This chain's CDR3 is CASRRTLEAFF. CDR3 DNA: TGTGCCAGCAGGAGGACACTTGAAGCTTTCTTT. The full variable domain, with the rest looked up from reference TRBV7-3 and TRBJ1-1, is GAGVSQTPSNKVTEKGKYVELRCDPISGHTALYWYRQSLGQGPEFLIYFQGTGAADDSGLPNDRFFAVRPEGSVSTLKIQRTERGDSAVYLCASRRTLEAFFGQGTRLTVV.

Concerning this clone: It is unclear where the CDR3 begins or ends on the DNA, so no DNA is shown, and the CDR3 is as TCRdb lists it. The chain combines TRBV21-1 with TRBJ1-3; TRBD1 was called by the table and not checked on the DNA. TRBV21-1 is labeled a pseudogene. The CDR3 contains 16 residues when both ends are counted. CDR3 region: CASSKVGQGAGNTIYF.

The J gene is TRBJ2-1, the V gene TRBV27; 15 bases fit TRBD2. V gave up 3 bases and J gave up 6 bases; unmatched junction bases: 9. The germline CDR1 and CDR2 sequences are MNHEY and SMNVEV (reference sequence). The CDR3 loop spans 18 amino acids. The CDR3 DNA sequence: TGTGCCAGCAGTTTTTCGCCCGGGACTAGCGGGAGGTTCAATGAGCAGTTCTTC. It encodes CASSFSPGTSGRFNEQFF.

The chain carries TRBV7-9 and TRBJ2-1; D may be TRBD2 (6 bases). Per the germline V gene, CDR1 is SEHNR and CDR2 is FQNEAQ (reference sequence). V was trimmed by 6 bases and J by 6 bases, leaving 15 bases between them. This CDR3 is built from 14 residues. The CDR3, as DNA: TGTGCCAGCAGTCATACCGGGACTTTCAATGAGCAGTTCTTC. This gives the protein CASSHTGTFNEQFF.

The chain employs TRBV7-9 and TRBJ1-6; D perhaps matches TRBD1 (6 bases). Trimming took off 2 bases at V and 7 bases at J, with 9 bases between the two ends. The CDR3 contains 14 residues. Germline loops: CDR1 SEHNR, CDR2 FQNEAQ (reference sequence). Written as DNA, the CDR3 is TGTGCCAGCAGCTTATTGGACAGCAATTCACCCCTCCACTTT. This codes for CASSLLDSNSPLHF.

The V call is TRBV6-5, the J call TRBJ2-5; no firm D call. Germline-derived CDR1 and CDR2 are MNHEY and SVGAGI. V shed 5 bases and J shed 5 bases, with 9 bases lying between them. CDR3 size: 12 residues. The CDR3 DNA follows: TGTGCCAGCAGTAAGGTGTGGGAGACCCAGTACTTC. Its protein product is CASSKVWETQYF.

The chain has TRBV28 and TRBJ1-1, with TRBD1 matching 7 bases. The CDR3 covers 14 residues. Trimming cost V 1 base and J 5 bases; bases outside gene matches: 4. Germline V lookup: CDR1 MDHEN, CDR2 SYDVKM. CDR3 sequence (DNA): TGTGCCAGCAGTTTATCAGGGGGACGGACTGAAGCTTTCTTT. Its protein product is CASSLSGGRTEAFF.

The chain uses TRBV28 and TRBJ1-3; a weak D match, TRBD1 (5 bases). This CDR3 is 15 amino acids long. Germline lookup yields CDR1 MDHEN and CDR2 SYDVKM. V dropped 2 bases and J dropped 2 bases, with 10 bases sitting between them. The CDR3 bases are TGTGCCAGCAGTTTACCAGGGCGGACTGGAAACACCATATATTTT. Its translation: CASSLPGRTGNTIYF.

CDR3 nucleotides: TGTGCCAGCAGCTTAGAAGGGACCTTTGGGCAGCCCCAGCATTTT. This codes for CASSLEGTFGQPQHF. This chain joins TRBV7-9 and TRBJ1-5; D is perhaps TRBD1 (5 bases). V was cut by 1 base and J by 7 bases, with 14 bases left in between. The CDR3 has 15 amino acids. Germline V lookup: CDR1 SEHNR, CDR2 FQNEAQ (reference sequence).

V and J are TRBV7-8 and TRBJ2-1, with 11 bases identical to TRBD2. Germline loops: CDR1 SGHVS, CDR2 FQNEAQ. The CDR3 loop spans 18 amino acids. J lost 3 bases, V lost 2 bases, and 9 bases had no gene match. CDR3 sequence reads: CASSLREAGLAGYNEQFF. The DNA of the CDR3 is TGTGCCAGCAGCTTACGGGAAGCCGGACTAGCGGGCTACAATGAGCAGTTCTTC.

The rearrangement joins TRBV7-2 to TRBJ2-2; possible D gene TRBD2, 6 bases. The V gene lost 1 base and the J gene lost 10 bases, with 19 bases spanning the gap. Germline lookup yields CDR1 SGHTA and CDR2 FQGNSA. The CDR3 spans 16 residues. CDR3: CASSLEVAVGGVELFF. CDR3 coding DNA: TGTGCCAGCAGCTTAGAAGTAGCGGTGGGGGGAGTGGAGCTGTTTTTT.

This chain uses TRBV27 with TRBJ2-1; maybe TRBD2 (5 bases). Deletions cut 0 bases from V and 7 bases from J, with 22 bases between. The CDR3 extends over 18 amino acids. CDR1 and CDR2 from the germline V gene are MNHEY and SMNVEV (reference sequence). The CDR3 loop reads CASSLSHPGLNVWNEQFF. The CDR3, as DNA: TGTGCCAGCAGTTTATCTCACCCCGGACTTAACGTGTGGAATGAGCAGTTCTTC.

The DNA for the CDR3 is TGTGCCACCAGCAGAGTCCCCTATCCTATGACCCGTTCCACCGGGGAGCTGTTTTTT. Protein product: CATSRVPYPMTRSTGELFF. V usage is TRBV15 and J usage is TRBJ2-2; unclear D gene. CDR1 and CDR2 (germline): LNHNV, YYDKDF (reference sequence). CDR3 length: 19 residues. V lost 1 base, J lost 4 bases, and 22 bases lay in between.

The chain has TRBV18 and TRBJ1-5; no firm D call. Trimming took 1 base from V and 5 from J, leaving 6 bases between them. This CDR3 comprises 13 residues. Germline CDR1 and CDR2: KGHSH and LQKENI. In DNA, the CDR3 is TGTGCCAGCTCACCACGGACCGATCAGCCCCAGCATTTT. Its translation is CASSPRTDQPQHF.

This clone was found once. The rearrangement joins TRBV6-1 to TRBJ2-1; D not resolved. This CDR3 is 13 amino acids long. Germline V lookup: CDR1 MNHNS, CDR2 SASEGT. Trimming removed 2 bases at V and 6 bases at J, with 8 bases between. The CDR3 sequence is CASSEFIGNEQFF. The CDR3 bases are TGTGCCAGCAGTGAATTTATCGGCAATGAGCAGTTCTTC.

This rearrangement joins TRBV30 to TRBJ1-4; 7 bases map to TRBD1. Germline V gene sequence: CDR1 GTSNPN, CDR2 SVGIG (reference sequence). The CDR3 covers 15 residues. With 2 bases clipped from V and 0 bases from J, the junction kept 3 bases outside the gene matches. CDR3 amino acids: CAWSPGQSTNEKLFF. CDR3 sequence (DNA): TGTGCCTGGAGTCCGGGACAGTCAACTAATGAAAAACTGTTTTTT.

With respect to this clone: Mismatch with germline at one junction end may stem from a read error. The chain links TRBV7-7 to TRBJ1-5, with 8 bases lining up with TRBD1. CDR3 length: 14 residues. Germline V gene sequence: CDR1 SSHAT, CDR2 FNYEAQ (reference sequence). The CDR3 loop reads CASRGGQVRWPQHF. The CDR3 DNA sequence: TGTGCTAGCAGGGGGGGACAGGTCCGTTGGCCCCAGCATTTT.

This sequence joins TRBV14 and TRBJ2-1; no clear D. The V gene's germline CDR1 is SGHDN and CDR2 FVKESK. Trimming pared 1 base from V and 6 bases from J, leaving 1 base between. The CDR3 covers 11 residues. The CDR3 DNA follows: TGTGCCAGCAGCCAAGTCAATGAGCAGTTCTTC. Amino acid sequence: CASSQVNEQFF. The full variable domain, completed using reference TRBV14 and TRBJ2-1, is EAGVTQFPSHSVIEKGQTVTLRCDPISGHDNLYWYRRVMGKEIKFLLHFVKESKQDESGMPNNRFLAERTGGTYSTLKVQPAELEDSGVYFCASSQVNEQFFGPGTRLTVL.

The V gene is TRBV28, the J gene TRBJ1-4; D remains unclear. The germline gives CDR1 MDHEN, CDR2 SYDVKM. CDR3 length: 14 amino acids. The ends were cut back, 2 bases at V and 8 bases at J, with 12 bases in the middle. The CDR3 is CASSLKQTWEKLFF. DNA of the CDR3: TGTGCCAGCAGTTTAAAACAGACATGGGAAAAACTGTTTTTT.

V gene TRBV23-1 combines with J gene TRBJ2-7, with 8 bases fitting TRBD1. TRBV23-1 is placed among ORFs of uncertain function. The J segment lost 2 bases and the V segment lost 1 base, leaving 7 bases of the junction unmatched. The CDR3 loop spans 16 amino acids. DNA for the CDR3: TGCGCCAGCAGTCAATGCGGGGACAGGCGCCCCTACGAGCAGTACTTC. Protein: CASSQCGDRRPYEQYF.

This chain connects TRBV6-4 to TRBJ2-3; 9 bases align to TRBD2. With 3 bases clipped from V and 4 bases from J, the junction kept 5 bases outside the gene matches. The germline V gene encodes CDR1 MRHNA and CDR2 SNTAGT. The CDR3 is made up of 15 amino acids. The CDR3 loop is CASSEGSGSSDTQYF. The CDR3 DNA is TGTGCCAGCAGTGAGGGTAGCGGGAGTTCAGATACGCAGTATTTT.

V gene TRBV28 combines with J gene TRBJ1-6; no clear D. V lost 6 bases and J lost 4, with 13 bases in between. Germline V CDR1 and CDR2: MDHEN, SYDVKM. The CDR3 length is 15 residues. The CDR3 sequence is CASRDHGGYNSPLHF. The DNA of the CDR3 is TGTGCCAGCAGGGACCATGGCGGTTATAATTCACCCCTCCACTTT.

The genes are TRBV5-6 and TRBJ1-1; unclear D gene. Trimming stripped 4 bases from V and 2 bases from J, with 6 bases between. The CDR3 is made up of 12 amino acids. Per germline, CDR1 SGHDT and CDR2 YYEEEE. CDR3: CASSRSNTEAFF. The CDR3 coding sequence is TGTGCCAGCAGCCGAAGCAACACTGAAGCTTTCTTT. Together with reference TRBV5-6 and TRBJ1-1, the CDR3 gives the full variable domain: DAGVTQSPTHLIKTRGQQVTLRCSPKSGHDTVSWYQQALGQGPQFIFQYYEEEERQRGNFPDRFSGHQFPNYSSELNVNALLLGDSALYLCASSRSNTEAFFGQGTRLTVV.

The CDR3: CASSGRGLTSGRTSSYNEQFF. For the CDR3, the DNA is TGTGCCAGTAGTGGCCGGGGGCTTACTAGCGGGAGGACGAGCTCCTACAATGAGCAGTTCTTC. This chain uses TRBV19 with TRBJ2-1; 12 bases are shared with TRBD2. This CDR3 spans 21 amino acids. Germline V gene sequence: CDR1 LNHDA, CDR2 SQIVND (reference sequence). V trimming: 5 bases; J trimming: 0 bases; junction bases outside the gene matches: 17.

The V and J genes are TRBV6-5 and TRBJ2-3; 9 bases are shared with TRBD2. The J segment lost 0 bases and the V segment lost 2 bases, leaving 0 bases of the junction unmatched. Per germline, CDR1 MNHEY and CDR2 SVGAGI. The CDR3 sequence is 15 residues long. This CDR3 reads CASSYGLASTDTQYF. CDR3 DNA sequence: TGTGCCAGCAGTTACGGACTAGCGAGCACAGATACGCAGTATTTT.